The 27 T cell receptor beta chains reported below all come from one sample, sequenced in a study of T cells in Graves' hyperthyroidism and ophthalmopathy. Researchers amplified the TCR beta CDR3 regions from RNA transcripts. The HTBI set primed first-round TCR CDR3 RT-PCR. TCRdb re-derived calls from the multiplex PCR reads in MiXCR, one entry per CDR3 protein. This table has a few hundred thousand distinct CDR3 sequences, about 46% appearing once. Sequenced input: peripheral blood or thyroid tissue (not recorded which). These receptors originate from an adult woman with Graves' disease, either hyperthyroidism or ophthalmopathy (not recorded which).

The chain recombines TRBV7-2 with TRBJ1-4; D is ambiguous. The CDR3 totals 15 residues. Trimming took off 4 bases at V and 8 bases at J, with 17 bases between the two ends. The germline gives CDR1 SGHTA, CDR2 FQGNSA. In DNA, the CDR3 is TGTGCCAGCAGCTCGAGTCGCGGCTCCCACGAAAAACTGTTTTTT. It codes for CASSSSRGSHEKLFF.

This clonotype was seen repeatedly, ten times or more. The chain carries TRBV5-1 and TRBJ2-5; possibly TRBD2 for D (6 bases). V lost 4 bases and J lost 4, with 14 bases in between. The CDR3 is made up of 14 amino acids. The germline gives CDR1 SGHRS, CDR2 YFSETQ. The CDR3 bases are TGCGCCAGCAGCAATGCCCCCGGGGGAGAGACCCAGTACTTC. This gives the protein CASSNAPGGETQYF.

This clonotype was seen only a few times. The chain carries TRBV11-2 and TRBJ2-2; 9 positions agree with TRBD2. After removal of 3 bases from V and 8 bases from J, the junction contained 7 bases not matched to a gene. The germline gives CDR1 SGHAT, CDR2 FQNNGV. There are 15 residues in the CDR3. The CDR3 nucleotides read TGTGCCAGCAGCTTTGGGACTAGCATATTTGGGGAGCTGTTTTTT. Protein: CASSFGTSIFGELFF. The full variable domain, with the rest looked up from reference TRBV11-2 and TRBJ2-2, is EAGVAQSPRYKIIEKRQSVAFWCNPISGHATLYWYQQILGQGPKLLIQFQNNGVVDDSQLPKDRFSAERLKGVDSTLKIQPAKLEDSAVYLCASSFGTSIFGELFFGEGSRLTVL.

V is TRBV10-3 and J is TRBJ2-1, with 11 bases identical to TRBD2. CDR1 and CDR2 from the germline V gene are ENHRY and SYGVKD. The trim removed 8 bases at V and 5 bases at J, leaving 2 bases unmatched. This CDR3 contains 13 residues. This chain's CDR3 is CAIAGLADNEQFF. For the CDR3, the DNA is TGTGCCATCGCGGGACTAGCGGACAATGAGCAGTTCTTC.

This clonotype was found many times. This sequence joins TRBV12-3 or TRBV12-4 and TRBJ2-7, with D maybe TRBD2 (6 bases). CDR3 length: 13 amino acids. V lost 0 bases, J lost 6 bases, and 9 bases lay in between. The CDR3 bases are TGTGCCAGCAGTTTAGCGCGCGGGGTCGAGCAGTACTTC. This sequence encodes CASSLARGVEQYF.

The chain uses TRBV9 and TRBJ2-2, with a possible D match to TRBD2 (6 bases). The CDR3 loop spans 17 amino acids. Germline CDR1 is SGDLS and CDR2 is YYNGEE. The V end lost 0 bases, the J end lost 1 base, and 13 bases lay between the germline ends. This CDR3 reads CASSVGTGTLNTGELFF. DNA for the CDR3: TGTGCCAGCAGCGTAGGAACCGGGACTCTGAACACCGGGGAGCTGTTTTTT.

The chain employs TRBV10-2 and TRBJ1-4; 7 bases match TRBD1. The CDR3 spans 16 residues. V was pared by 0 bases and J by 8 bases, with 9 bases of the junction left unmatched. Germline CDR1 and CDR2: WSHSY and SAAADI. The CDR3 loop reads CASSESRVGGAEKLFF. The CDR3 nucleotides are TGCGCCAGCAGTGAGTCGAGGGTAGGGGGCGCGGAAAAACTGTTTTTT.

This clonotype was recorded at least ten times. V is TRBV12-3 or TRBV12-4 and J is TRBJ1-2; D might be TRBD1 (6 bases). V was shortened by 4 bases and J by 2 bases, with 23 bases between the two germline ends. The CDR3 is 18 residues long. The CDR3 nucleotides are TGTGCCAGCAGTTCAGCAGGGGACACGAAGGTTTGGAACTATGGCTACACCTTC. This codes for CASSSAGDTKVWNYGYTF.

A few counts support this clonotype. The chain employs TRBV19 and TRBJ2-5; D tentatively reads TRBD1 or TRBD2 (5 bases each). Trimming took 7 bases from V and 5 from J, leaving 17 bases between them. In germline, CDR1 is LNHDA, CDR2 SQIVND (reference sequence). This CDR3 comprises 14 residues. The DNA of the CDR3 is TGTGCCAGTAAAGTAGGGGCGGGTCGGGAGACCCAGTACTTC. It is translated as CASKVGAGRETQYF.

V is TRBV14 and J is TRBJ1-2, with 11 bases fitting TRBD1. The germline V gene encodes CDR1 SGHDN and CDR2 FVKESK. The CDR3 consists of 13 residues. Trimming cost V 5 bases and J 7 bases; bases outside gene matches: 3. In DNA form, the CDR3 reads TGTGCCAGCAGCGGACAGGGGGCGGTTGGCTACACCTTC. It encodes CASSGQGAVGYTF.

This chain joins TRBV10-2 and TRBJ1-6; D unresolved. CDR1 and CDR2 from the germline V gene are WSHSY and SAAADI. The CDR3 is made up of 15 amino acids. V was trimmed by 6 bases and J by 8 bases, leaving 17 bases between them. DNA of the CDR3: TGCGCCAGCAGCCAAGAGAGGGCTGGGGATTCACCCCTCCACTTT. Protein product: CASSQERAGDSPLHF.

The chain has TRBV28 and TRBJ1-1; unclear D gene. V shed 3 bases and J shed 0 bases, with 8 bases lying between them. The germline CDR1 and CDR2 sequences are MDHEN and SYDVKM. The CDR3 is 14 amino acids. The CDR3 bases are TGTGCCAGCAGTTTTGAGACGGTGAACACTGAAGCTTTCTTT. This sequence encodes CASSFETVNTEAFF.

The chain couples TRBV30 to TRBJ2-2; unclear D gene. Germline V gene lookup returns CDR1 GTSNPN and CDR2 SVGIG (reference sequence). The CDR3 contains 14 residues. V lost 4 bases, J lost 4 bases, and 13 bases lay in between. CDR3 protein: CAWNVYKGTGELFF. CDR3 nucleotides: TGTGCCTGGAACGTATACAAGGGCACCGGGGAGCTGTTTTTT.

Details on this clonotype: Given the absence of the conserved phenylalanine or tryptophan at the CDR3 end, a read error is likely. It is unclear where the CDR3 begins or ends on the DNA, so no DNA is shown, and the CDR3 is as TCRdb lists it. CDR3 residues: CATSDEGTS. This chain uses TRBV24-1 with TRBJ2-6. The CDR3 length is 9 residues, termini included. Germline loops: CDR1 KGHDR, CDR2 SFDVKD.

This chain connects TRBV7-9 to TRBJ1-1; possible D gene TRBD1, 6 bases. With 5 bases removed from V and 1 base from J, the gap between germline ends came to 17 bases. The CDR3 length is 16 residues. CDR1 and CDR2 from the germline V gene are SEHNR and FQNEAQ (reference sequence). As DNA, the CDR3 is TGTGCCAGCAGCCCGAAAGGGGGACGGAAGAACACTGAAGCTTTCTTT. Protein product: CASSPKGGRKNTEAFF.

CDR3 sequence reads: CASRWDSSGGQYF. The CDR3 nucleotides are TGTGCCAGCAGATGGGACTCATCGGGCGGGCAGTACTTC. V gene TRBV2 combines with J gene TRBJ2-7; D might be TRBD2 (6 bases). V lost 6 bases and J 9 bases, leaving 18 bases between the germline ends. CDR1 is SNHLY, CDR2 FYNNEI, per germline. There are 13 residues in the CDR3. The full variable domain, rest sourced from reference TRBV2 and TRBJ2-7, is EPEVTQTPSHQVTQMGQEVILRCVPISNHLYFYWYRQILGQKVEFLVSFYNNEISEKSEIFDDQFSVERPDGSNFTLKIRSTKLEDSAMYFCASRWDSSGGQYFGPGTRLTVT.

A few counts support this clonotype. The chain links TRBV2 to TRBJ1-1, with D possibly TRBD1 on 5 matching bases. Germline V gene data show CDR1 as SNHLY and CDR2 as FYNNEI. CDR3 length equals 13 residues. V lost 6 bases and J 3 bases, leaving 11 bases between the germline ends. The CDR3 spells CASRGETDTEAFF. The CDR3 nucleotides are TGTGCCAGCAGGGGGGAAACGGACACTGAAGCTTTCTTT.

The J gene is TRBJ1-2, the V gene TRBV5-1; 9 positions agree with TRBD1. Looked up from germline, CDR1 is SGHRS and CDR2 is YFSETQ. Trimming cost V 4 bases and J 4 bases; bases outside gene matches: 8. There are 15 residues in the CDR3. CDR3 sequence reads: CASSGATGGIYGYTF. The CDR3 coding sequence is TGCGCCAGCAGCGGGGCGACAGGGGGAATCTATGGCTACACCTTC.

The CDR3 spells CASSPLGPPGAGELFF. The CDR3 nucleotides read TGTGCCAGCAGCCCCCTGGGCCCTCCTGGGGCCGGGGAGCTGTTTTTT. This chain connects TRBV14 to TRBJ2-2; D unclear. CDR1 is SGHDN, CDR2 FVKESK, per germline. This CDR3 comprises 16 residues. Trimming took off 4 bases at V and 6 bases at J, with 18 bases between the two ends.

As DNA, the CDR3 is TGTGCCAGCAGCCCCAACCGCGGGGTCGAGCAGTACTTC. Translating it yields CASSPNRGVEQYF. The chain carries TRBV7-9 and TRBJ2-7, with a weak D call TRBD2 (6 bases). The CDR3 spans 13 residues. Trimming shortened V by 5 bases and J by 6 bases, and 14 bases separated the two germline ends. CDR1 SEHNR and CDR2 FQNEAQ come from the germline V gene (reference sequence).

The J gene is TRBJ1-2, the V gene TRBV7-2; D may be TRBD1 (6 bases). Trimming took off 1 base at V and 12 bases at J, with 15 bases between the two ends. The CDR3 contains 13 residues. The germline CDR1 and CDR2 sequences are SGHTA and FQGNSA. The CDR3: CASSLVGGSGNTF. The CDR3 DNA reads as TGTGCCAGCAGCTTAGTTGGGGGCTCTGGAAACACCTTC.

In regard to this clonotype: The germline gene is not matched at one end of the junction; a read error may be the cause. This chain uses TRBV7-9 with TRBJ1-3; D uncertain. The CDR3 loop spans 16 amino acids. Looked up from germline, CDR1 is SEHNR and CDR2 is FQNEAQ (reference sequence). The CDR3 here is CASSQDIRGNGNTIYF. CDR3 sequence (DNA): TGCGCCAGCAGCCAAGATATCCGAGGGAATGGAAACACCATATATTTT.

This clonotype appeared many times. This CDR3 is CASSNSGNGGYEQYF. DNA for the CDR3: TGTGCCAGCAGCAATAGCGGGAATGGTGGCTACGAGCAGTACTTC. The gene calls are TRBV5-6 and TRBJ2-7; 8 nucleotides align to TRBD2. The CDR3 contains 15 residues. Germline CDR1 and CDR2: SGHDT and YYEEEE. V lost 4 bases and J lost 3; bases outside the gene matches: 9.

The chain has TRBV19 and TRBJ2-2; D is unresolved. V shed 5 bases and J shed 7 bases, with 8 bases lying between them. Germline V gene sequence: CDR1 LNHDA, CDR2 SQIVND (reference sequence). This CDR3 comprises 12 residues. CDR3 DNA sequence: TGTGCCAGTAGTCCGGCTCTCGGGGAGCTGTTTTTT. Translating gives CASSPALGELFF. Filled out from reference TRBV19 and TRBJ2-2, the complete variable domain reads DGGITQSPKYLFRKEGQNVTLSCEQNLNHDAMYWYRQDPGQGLRLIYYSQIVNDFQKGDIAEGYSVSREKKESFPLTVTSAQKNPTAFYLCASSPALGELFFGEGSRLTVL.

This clonotype was picked up many times. J is TRBJ1-2 and V is TRBV29-1; the match to TRBD1 covers 10 bases. CDR1 SQVTM and CDR2 ANQGSEA come from the germline V gene. The CDR3 loop spans 13 amino acids. V was clipped by 4 bases and J by 7 bases; unmatched bases: 6. CDR3 DNA sequence: TGCAGCGTTGGGAGACAGGGGGCGCTTGGCTACACCTTC. This translates into CSVGRQGALGYTF.

The table lists this clonotype with many counts. The chain recombines TRBV6-1 with TRBJ1-2; 8 bases fit TRBD1. This CDR3 spans 13 amino acids. V was clipped by 7 bases and J by 5 bases; unmatched bases: 6. Germline CDR1 is MNHNS and CDR2 is SASEGT. The CDR3 region has the DNA TGTGCCAGCATCACAGGGGGAAGATATGGCTACACCTTC. It translates to CASITGGRYGYTF.

The chain joins TRBV7-2 to TRBJ2-2; D uncertain. The CDR3 totals 14 residues. V dropped 8 bases and J dropped 0 bases, with 10 bases sitting between them. Germline assignment: CDR1 SGHTA and CDR2 FQGNSA. The CDR3 loop is CASGLQTNTGELFF. In nucleotides, the CDR3 is TGTGCCAGCGGTTTACAGACGAACACCGGGGAGCTGTTTTTT.